The rows below give T cell receptor beta chains drawn from one sample of a study of a mutant IDH1 vaccine in newly diagnosed glioma. What these receptors recognize is not known. Generated by immunoSEQ multiplex PCR, the TCRdb table keeps only in-frame clones and is missing some. The sample holds some 38,000 clones; 75% are singletons and the top ten take 8.9%. Sample: PBMCs, taken from a glioma patient whose treatment included an IDH1 peptide vaccine. Receptors originate from a man in his forties with glioma. Each CDR3 is given with its conserved first and last residue. The order of the fields is J gene, D gene, clone size, V gene, CDR3 protein, CDR3 DNA. A D gene is named only where the DNA matches it firmly. The size entry is marked missing in some rows and otherwise reads once, few, many or a size class.

TRBJ1-3,.,.,TRBV19,CASTHVNPGNTIYF,TGTGCCAGTACTCACGTGAACCCTGGAAACACCATATATTTT
TRBJ1-5,TRBD1,.,TRBV25-1,CASSESAGGSNQPQHF,TGTGCCAGCAGTGAATCCGCAGGGGGAAGCAATCAGCCCCAGCATTTT
TRBJ2-1,.,once,TRBV6-1,CASSEQYAASNEQFF,TGTGCCAGCAGTGAACAGTACGCGGCAAGCAATGAGCAGTTCTTC
TRBJ1-1,.,few,TRBV7-8,CASSLAANTEAFF,TGTGCCAGCAGCTTAGCAGCGAACACTGAAGCTTTCTTT
TRBJ2-1,TRBD2,few,TRBV30,CAWSGTSGGNEQFF,TGTGCCTGGAGTGGGACTAGCGGGGGCAATGAGCAGTTCTTC
TRBJ2-7,.,.,TRBV6-1,CASSPTANYEQYF,TGTGCCAGCAGTCCGACAGCCAACTACGAGCAGTACTTC
TRBJ2-6,.,.,TRBV6-5,CASSYLSDSGANVLTF,TGTGCCAGCAGTTACCTCAGTGACTCTGGGGCCAACGTCCTGACTTTC
TRBJ2-7,TRBD1,.,TRBV6-5,CASRTRDREYF,TGTGCCAGCAGAACCCGGGACAGGGAGTACTTC
TRBJ2-6,.,.,TRBV2,CASSDFASGANVLTF,TGTGCCAGCAGTGATTTCGCATCTGGGGCCAACGTCCTGACTTTC
TRBJ2-1,.,.,TRBV2,CASSGSQKASNEQFF,TGTGCCAGCAGTGGATCACAAAAAGCCAGCAATGAACAGTTCTTC
TRBJ1-2,.,.,TRBV7-9,CASSKQSLNYGYTF,TGTGCCAGCAGCAAACAGAGTCTTAACTATGGCTACACCTTC
TRBJ2-3,TRBD1,once,TRBV27,CASRTLAGGTNTQYF,TGTGCCAGCAGGACACTTGCAGGGGGCACGAATACGCAGTATTTT
TRBJ2-5,.,.,TRBV11-2,CASSLASQGETQYF,TGTGCCAGCAGCTTAGCCTCGCAAGGGGAGACCCAGTACTTC
TRBJ1-1,.,few,TRBV6-6,CASSYSGTDVDTEAFF,TGTGCCAGCAGTTACTCCGGGACCGACGTGGACACTGAAGCTTTCTTT
TRBJ1-1,.,few,TRBV6-5,CASSRGSTEAFF,TGTGCCAGTTCCAGGGGCAGCACTGAAGCTTTCTTT
TRBJ1-4,.,few,TRBV7-9,CASSRGTTTNEKLFF,TGTGCCAGCAGCCGAGGGACAACAACTAATGAAAAACTGTTTTTT
TRBJ2-3,.,.,TRBV30,CARSRTGTDTQYF,TGTGCCCGAAGTAGGACAGGCACAGATACGCAGTATTTT
TRBJ2-2,.,few,TRBV9,CASSALAIPGELFF,TGTGCCAGCAGCGCCCTAGCGATCCCCGGGGAGCTGTTTTTT
TRBJ2-5,.,.,TRBV5-1,CASSTTYGETQYF,TGCGCCAGCAGCACCACATACGGAGAGACCCAGTACTTC
TRBJ2-3,.,.,TRBV2,CASSPHQGKTDTQYF,TGTGCCAGCAGCCCACATCAGGGAAAAACAGATACGCAGTATTTT
TRBJ2-7,TRBD2,.,TRBV11-3,CASKTSGSFSYEQYF,TGTGCCAGCAAGACTAGCGGGAGTTTCTCCTACGAGCAGTACTTC
TRBJ2-1,.,.,TRBV10-1,CASSDPGSYNEQFF,TGCGCCAGCAGTGACCCCGGGAGCTACAATGAGCAGTTCTTC
TRBJ1-1,TRBD1,few,TRBV29-1,CSVARPTGENTEAFF,TGCAGCGTTGCTCGGCCGACAGGGGAAAACACTGAAGCTTTCTTT
TRBJ2-3,.,.,TRBV27,CASSLSGDRSTDTQYF,TGTGCCAGCAGTTTATCTGGAGATCGGTCGACAGATACGCAGTATTTT
TRBJ2-3,.,.,TRBV5-1,CASSRADPTDTQYF,TGCGCCAGCAGCCGAGCGGATCCCACAGATACGCAGTATTTT
TRBJ1-1,.,few,TRBV5-4,CASSLSDTEAFF,TGTGCCAGCAGCCTTTCCGATACTGAAGCTTTCTTT
TRBJ2-4,.,.,TRBV12-5,CASGLLDKNIQYF,TGTGCTAGTGGTTTACTTGACAAAAACATTCAGTACTTC
TRBJ2-2,.,.,TRBV5-1,CASSSSGANTGELFF,TGCGCCAGCAGCTCGAGCGGCGCGAACACCGGGGAGCTGTTTTTT
TRBJ2-1,.,.,TRBV28,CASSLTSTAYNEQFF,TGTGCCAGCAGTTTAACCAGCACCGCCTACAATGAGCAGTTCTTC
TRBJ2-7,TRBD1,once,TRBV7-9,CASSSGQESYEQYF,TGTGCCAGCAGCTCGGGACAGGAGTCCTACGAGCAGTACTTC
TRBJ1-1,.,.,TRBV11-3,CASSLLWQEKNTEAFF,TGTGCCAGCAGCTTACTGTGGCAGGAGAAGAACACTGAAGCTTTCTTT
TRBJ1-2,.,.,TRBV2,CASSRQADYGYTF,TGTGCCAGCAGTAGACAGGCGGACTATGGCTACACCTTC
TRBJ2-3,.,.,TRBV29-1,CSVPSSGGNTQYF,TGCAGCGTTCCCTCCTCCGGGGGAAATACGCAGTATTTT
TRBJ1-1,.,.,TRBV19,CASSSAGVNTEAFF,TGTGCCAGTAGTTCTGCGGGGGTAAACACTGAAGCTTTCTTT
TRBJ1-6,.,few,TRBV6-1,CASTEGGIDNSPLHF,TGTGCCAGCACCGAAGGAGGAATCGACAATTCACCCCTCCACTTT
TRBJ2-7,TRBD1,.,TRBV19,CASSGTGFYEQYF,TGTGCCAGTAGTGGGACAGGGTTCTACGAGCAGTACTTC
TRBJ1-1,.,.,TRBV6-1,CASGWGSMNTEAFF,TGTGCCAGCGGCTGGGGATCCATGAACACTGAAGCTTTCTTT
TRBJ2-2,.,.,TRBV5-6,CASSLGTVWTATGELFF,TGTGCCAGCAGCTTGGGTACTGTGTGGACAGCCACCGGGGAGCTGTTTTTT
TRBJ1-1,TRBD1,.,TRBV18,CASSPPTGFKTEAFF,TGTGCCAGCTCACCACCGACAGGGTTTAAAACTGAAGCTTTCTTT
TRBJ1-1,.,.,TRBV29-1,CSVPRDTEAFF,TGCAGCGTTCCTCGGGACACTGAAGCTTTCTTT
TRBJ1-1,.,few,TRBV6-5,CASSYSNTEAFF,TGTGCCAGCAGTTACTCTAACACTGAAGCTTTCTTT
TRBJ1-5,.,.,TRBV20-1,CSANQPQHF,TGCAGTGCTAACCAGCCCCAGCATTTT
TRBJ1-1,TRBD1,.,TRBV7-9,CASSLTGREAFF,TGTGCCAGCAGCTTGACAGGGCGGGAAGCTTTCTTT
TRBJ1-2,.,once,TRBV27,CASSSLGSNYGYTF,TGTGCCAGCAGTTCCCTCGGGTCAAACTATGGCTACACCTTC
TRBJ1-3,TRBD1,.,TRBV18,CASSPGTGLGSGNTIYF,TGTGCCAGCTCACCAGGGACAGGCTTAGGCTCTGGAAACACCATATATTTT
TRBJ1-4,TRBD1,.,TRBV13,CASSLGWLGTGNEKLFF,TGTGCCAGCAGCTTAGGCTGGTTAGGGACAGGGAATGAAAAACTGTTTTTT
TRBJ2-1,TRBD2,.,TRBV5-8,CASKILAGRNNEQFF,TGTGCCAGCAAAATACTAGCGGGAAGGAACAATGAGCAGTTCTTC
TRBJ2-1,TRBD2,.,TRBV11-2,CASSLKGGRWDEQFF,TGTGCCAGCAGCTTAAAGGGCGGGAGGTGGGATGAGCAGTTCTTC
TRBJ2-2,TRBD1,few,TRBV4-1,CASSRTGVTGELFF,TGCGCCAGCAGCCGGACAGGGGTAACCGGGGAGCTGTTTTTT
TRBJ1-4,.,.,TRBV30,CAWSETAATNEKLFF,TGTGCCTGGAGTGAAACAGCTGCAACTAATGAAAAACTGTTTTTT